The 10 T cell receptor beta chains below were found in one sample sequenced in a study of spatial heterogeneity in lung cancer. The time point is: sample taken at primary tumor resection. Material for sequencing was whole RNA from tumor, nontumor lung or frozen PBMC, left unsorted. One entry per CDR3 protein results from TCRdb running MiXCR on the 5' RACE reads. Of about 22,000 distinct CDR3 sequences listed, approximately 4.4% are singletons. The sample in question was PBMCs, obtained at surgery. The receptors stem from a male donor with early-stage non-small cell lung cancer.

This clonotype was seen repeatedly, ten times or more. A junction boundary mismatches the germline segment, possibly from a read error. This rearrangement joins TRBV28 to TRBJ2-7, with D tentatively TRBD2 (5 bases). The germline gives CDR1 MDHEN, CDR2 SYDVKM. CDR3 length equals 11 residues. The DNA of the CDR3 is TGTGCCAGCAGTTTATGGCAGAGGGTTGACTTC. Encoded protein: CASSLWQRVDF. The complete variable domain, with remaining parts taken from reference TRBV28 and TRBJ2-7, reads DVKVTQSSRYLVKRTGEKVFLECVQDMDHENMFWYRQDPGLGLRLIYFSYDVKMKEKGDIPEGYSVSREKKERFSLILESASTNQTSMYLCASSLWQRVDFGPGTRLTVT.

This clonotype was detected many times. The rearrangement joins TRBV6-2 or TRBV6-3 to TRBJ2-3, with TRBD2 matching over 9 bases. Germline V CDR1 and CDR2: MNHEY, SVGEGT. CDR3 length: 16 residues. V shed 0 bases, J shed 5 bases, and the junction held 6 bases outside the gene matches. The CDR3 nucleotides read TGTGCCAGCAGTTACTCGGCGGGAGGGCCTGGAGATACGCAGTATTTT. Its translation: CASSYSAGGPGDTQYF.

This clonotype was counted ten times or more. The rearrangement uses TRBV7-9 and TRBJ2-7, with D maybe TRBD2 (6 bases). The CDR3 has 17 amino acids. Per the germline V gene, CDR1 is SEHNR and CDR2 is FQNEAQ (reference sequence). Deletions cut 1 base from V and 11 bases from J, with 27 bases between. The CDR3 region has the DNA TGTGCCAGCAGCTTAGGGGGGGTAGGGAGTCCCCCAAACAACAAGTACTTC. This encodes CASSLGGVGSPPNNKYF.

The table lists this clonotype with many counts. The chain couples TRBV6-2 or TRBV6-3 to TRBJ1-2; TRBD1 aligns across 10 bases. Germline V lookup: CDR1 MNHEY, CDR2 SVGEGT. V shed 6 bases and J 4 bases; nucleotides not matched to a gene: 8. The CDR3 length is 15 residues. This CDR3 is CASSRGQGDPYGYTF. The CDR3 nucleotides read TGTGCCAGCAGCCGCGGACAGGGGGATCCCTATGGCTACACCTTC.

Many counts were recorded for this clonotype. The chain links TRBV19 to TRBJ2-1; D uncertain. Germline V gene sequence: CDR1 LNHDA, CDR2 SQIVND (reference sequence). V was shortened by 8 bases and J by 2 bases, with 19 bases between the two germline ends. CDR3 length: 16 amino acids. The CDR3: CASGPSSLRPYNEQFF. The CDR3 DNA reads as TGTGCCAGTGGCCCCTCATCGCTCCGACCCTACAATGAGCAGTTCTTC.

This clonotype has at least ten counts. V is TRBV14 and J is TRBJ2-3, with TRBD1 identical over 8 bases. CDR3 size: 14 residues. The V gene end was trimmed by 4 bases and the J gene end by 1 base; junction bases not matched to a gene: 1. Germline assignment: CDR1 SGHDN and CDR2 FVKESK. The DNA of the CDR3 is TGTGCCAGCAGCCCGGGACAGGGCACAGATACGCAGTATTTT. It encodes CASSPGQGTDTQYF. Based on the CDR3 plus reference TRBV14 and TRBJ2-3, the full variable domain is EAGVTQFPSHSVIEKGQTVTLRCDPISGHDNLYWYRRVMGKEIKFLLHFVKESKQDESGMPNNRFLAERTGGTYSTLKVQPAELEDSGVYFCASSPGQGTDTQYFGPGTRLTVL.

Within the sample, this clonotype is medium-sized. The chain carries TRBV12-3 or TRBV12-4 and TRBJ1-2; D is unresolved. The CDR3 is 12 amino acids. The V gene lost 6 bases and the J gene lost 4 bases, with 9 bases spanning the gap. The CDR3 DNA reads TGTGCCAGCAGGCCCCAGATCTATGGCTACACCTTC. It encodes CASRPQIYGYTF.

On this clonotype: The conserved final phenylalanine or tryptophan is absent from the CDR3, which likely points to a read error. The chain carries TRBV6-5 and TRBJ2-1; 10 bases align to TRBD1. After removal of 5 bases from V and 5 bases from J, the junction contained 3 bases not matched to a gene. The CDR3 length is 14 residues. CDR1 and CDR2 from the germline V gene are MNHEY and SVGAGI. The CDR3 spells CASSRDRGDNEQFS. The CDR3 DNA reads as TGTGCCAGCAGTCGGGACAGGGGCGACAATGAGCAGTTCTCC.

This clonotype was detected many times. The CDR3 bases are TGTGCCAGCAGTTCCGGGACTAGCGGCTCCTACAATGAGCAGTTCTTC. Translation: CASSSGTSGSYNEQFF. The chain employs TRBV6-2 or TRBV6-3 and TRBJ2-1; 11 bases match TRBD2. V trimming: 4 bases; J trimming: 0 bases; junction bases outside the gene matches: 2. The CDR3 spans 16 residues. CDR1 and CDR2 (germline): MNHEY, SVGEGT.

This clonotype was recorded at least ten times. The genes are TRBV7-3 and TRBJ2-3; 8 bases fit TRBD2. This CDR3 contains 16 residues. The V gene end was trimmed by 0 bases and the J gene end by 8 bases; junction bases not matched to a gene: 10. Germline CDR1 reads SGHTA; CDR2 reads FQGTGA. CDR3 DNA sequence: TGTGCCAGCAGCTTAACGTTAGCGGGGCCCTCCGGTACGCAGTATTTT. Protein: CASSLTLAGPSGTQYF.